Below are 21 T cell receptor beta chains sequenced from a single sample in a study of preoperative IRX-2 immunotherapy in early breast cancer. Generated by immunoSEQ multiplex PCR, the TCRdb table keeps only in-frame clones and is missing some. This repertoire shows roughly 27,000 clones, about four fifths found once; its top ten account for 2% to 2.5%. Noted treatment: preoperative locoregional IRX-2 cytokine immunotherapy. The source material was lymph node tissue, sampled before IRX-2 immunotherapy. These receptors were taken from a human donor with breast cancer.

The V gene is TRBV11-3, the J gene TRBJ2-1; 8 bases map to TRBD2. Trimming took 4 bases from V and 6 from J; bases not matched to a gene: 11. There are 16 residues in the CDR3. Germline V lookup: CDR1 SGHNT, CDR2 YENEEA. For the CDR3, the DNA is TGTGCCAGCAGCTCGCCGGGAAGCGGGGGATTCAATGAGCAGTTCTTC. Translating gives CASSSPGSGGFNEQFF. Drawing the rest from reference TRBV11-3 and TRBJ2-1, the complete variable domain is EAGVVQSPRYKIIEKKQPVAFWCNPISGHNTLYWYLQNLGQGPELLIRYENEEAVDDSQLPKDRFSAERLKGVDSTLKIQPAELGDSAVYLCASSSPGSGGFNEQFFGPGTRLTVL.

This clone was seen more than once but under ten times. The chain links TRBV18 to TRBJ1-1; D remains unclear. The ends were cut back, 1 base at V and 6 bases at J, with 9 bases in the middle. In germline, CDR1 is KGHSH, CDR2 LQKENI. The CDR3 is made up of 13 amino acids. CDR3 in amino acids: CASSPLVGAEAFF. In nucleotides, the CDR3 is TGTGCCAGCTCACCACTAGTCGGAGCTGAAGCTTTCTTT. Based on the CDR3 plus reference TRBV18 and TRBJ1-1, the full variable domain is NAGVMQNPRHLVRRRGQEARLRCSPMKGHSHVYWYRQLPEEGLKFMVYLQKENIIDESGMPKERFSAEFPKEGPSILRIQQVVRGDSAAYFCASSPLVGAEAFFGQGTRLTVV.

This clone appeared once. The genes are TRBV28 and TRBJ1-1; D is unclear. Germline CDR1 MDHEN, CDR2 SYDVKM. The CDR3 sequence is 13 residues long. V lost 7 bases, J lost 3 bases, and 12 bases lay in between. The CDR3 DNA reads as TGTGCCAGCACCCTCGGTTGGTACACTGAAGCTTTCTTT. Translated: CASTLGWYTEAFF. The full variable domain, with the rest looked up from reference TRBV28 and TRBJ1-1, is DVKVTQSSRYLVKRTGEKVFLECVQDMDHENMFWYRQDPGLGLRLIYFSYDVKMKEKGDIPEGYSVSREKKERFSLILESASTNQTSMYLCASTLGWYTEAFFGQGTRLTVV.

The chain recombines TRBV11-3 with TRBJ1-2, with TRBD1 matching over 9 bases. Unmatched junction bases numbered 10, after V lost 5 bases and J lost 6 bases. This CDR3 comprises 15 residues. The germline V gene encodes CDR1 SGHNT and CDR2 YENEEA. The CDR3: CASSVLTGGYDGYTF. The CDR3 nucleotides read TGTGCCAGCAGCGTCCTGACAGGGGGATACGATGGCTACACCTTC.

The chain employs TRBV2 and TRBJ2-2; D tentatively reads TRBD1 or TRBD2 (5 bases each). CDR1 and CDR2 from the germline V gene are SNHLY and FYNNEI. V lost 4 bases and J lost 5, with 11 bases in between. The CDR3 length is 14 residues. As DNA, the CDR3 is TGTGCCAGCAGTGGAGGGAAGGGGACCGGGGAGCTGTTTTTT. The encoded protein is CASSGGKGTGELFF.

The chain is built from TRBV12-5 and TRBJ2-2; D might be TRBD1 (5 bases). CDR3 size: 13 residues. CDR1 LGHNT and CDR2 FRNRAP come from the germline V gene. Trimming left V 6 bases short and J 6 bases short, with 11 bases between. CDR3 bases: TGTGCTAGTGGCCCTCAGGGATCCGGGGAGCTGTTTTTT. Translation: CASGPQGSGELFF.

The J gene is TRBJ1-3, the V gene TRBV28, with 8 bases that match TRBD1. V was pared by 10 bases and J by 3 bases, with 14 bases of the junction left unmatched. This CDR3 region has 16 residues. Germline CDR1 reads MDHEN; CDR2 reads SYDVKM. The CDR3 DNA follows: TGTGCCACCTCCCCCGGGACAGGTGTATTTGGAAACACCATATATTTT. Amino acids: CATSPGTGVFGNTIYF.

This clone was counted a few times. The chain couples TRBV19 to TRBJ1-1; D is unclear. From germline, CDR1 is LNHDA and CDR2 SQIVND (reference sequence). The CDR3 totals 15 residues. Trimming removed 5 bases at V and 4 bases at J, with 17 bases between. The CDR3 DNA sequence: TGTGCCAGTAGTCCCCCTTCCGTCCGGGTCACTGAAGCTTTCTTT. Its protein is CASSPPSVRVTEAFF.

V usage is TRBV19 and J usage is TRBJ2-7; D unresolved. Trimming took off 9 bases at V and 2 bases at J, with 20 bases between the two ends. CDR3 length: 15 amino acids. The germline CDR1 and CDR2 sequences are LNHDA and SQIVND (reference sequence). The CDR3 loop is CASSDQPQSTYEQYF. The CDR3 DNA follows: TGTGCCAGCTCGGACCAACCTCAATCCACCTACGAGCAGTACTTC.

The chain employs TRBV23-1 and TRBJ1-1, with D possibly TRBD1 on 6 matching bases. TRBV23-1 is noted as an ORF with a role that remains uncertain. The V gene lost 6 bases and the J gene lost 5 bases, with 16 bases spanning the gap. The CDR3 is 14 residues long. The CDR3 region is CASSRGTGWTEAFF. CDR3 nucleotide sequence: TGCGCCAGCAGCCGGGGAACAGGGTGGACTGAAGCTTTCTTT.

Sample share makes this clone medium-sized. DNA for the CDR3: TGCGCCAGCAGCCAAGGACTAGCGGCGAACACCGGGGAGCTGTTTTTT. It codes for CASSQGLAANTGELFF. This chain connects TRBV5-1 to TRBJ2-2; 10 bases are shared with TRBD2. CDR1 is SGHRS, CDR2 YFSETQ, per germline. Trimming at V came to 4 bases and at J to 0 bases, leaving 3 bases not matched to a gene. This CDR3 spans 16 amino acids.

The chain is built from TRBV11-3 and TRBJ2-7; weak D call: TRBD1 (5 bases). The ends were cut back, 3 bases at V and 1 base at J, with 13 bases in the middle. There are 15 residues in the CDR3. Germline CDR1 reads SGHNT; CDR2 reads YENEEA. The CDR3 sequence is CASSFTGAPSYEQYF. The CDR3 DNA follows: TGTGCCAGCAGCTTCACAGGTGCCCCTTCCTACGAGCAGTACTTC.

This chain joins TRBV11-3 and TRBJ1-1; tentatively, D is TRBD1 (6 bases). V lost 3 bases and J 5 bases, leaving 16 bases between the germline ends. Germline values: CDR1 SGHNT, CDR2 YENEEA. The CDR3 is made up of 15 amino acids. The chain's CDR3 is CASSLYGGSGTEAFF. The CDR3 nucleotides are TGTGCCAGCAGCTTGTACGGGGGCTCGGGAACTGAAGCTTTCTTT.

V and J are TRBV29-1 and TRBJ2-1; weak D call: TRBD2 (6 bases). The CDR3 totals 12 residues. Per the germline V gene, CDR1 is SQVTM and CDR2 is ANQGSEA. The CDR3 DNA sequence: TGCAGTGGGACTCGGGACTACAATGAGCAGTTCTTC. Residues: CSGTRDYNEQFF.

Here the CDR3 reads CASSTRGERLETQYF. The CDR3 coding sequence is TGTGCCAGTAGTACTCGGGGGGAACGCTTGGAGACCCAGTACTTC. V and J are TRBV19 and TRBJ2-5; TRBD2 aligns across 7 bases. The CDR3 is 15 amino acids. Germline values: CDR1 LNHDA, CDR2 SQIVND (reference sequence). The J segment lost 5 bases and the V segment lost 4 bases, leaving 10 bases of the junction unmatched.

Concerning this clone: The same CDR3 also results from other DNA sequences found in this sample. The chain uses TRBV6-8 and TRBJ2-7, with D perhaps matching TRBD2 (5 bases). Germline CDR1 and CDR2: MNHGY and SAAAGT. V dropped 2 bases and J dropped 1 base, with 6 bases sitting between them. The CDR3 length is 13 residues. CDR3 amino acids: CASSYPGSYEQYF. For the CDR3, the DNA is TGTGCCAGCAGTTACCCGGGATCCTACGAGCAGTACTTC.

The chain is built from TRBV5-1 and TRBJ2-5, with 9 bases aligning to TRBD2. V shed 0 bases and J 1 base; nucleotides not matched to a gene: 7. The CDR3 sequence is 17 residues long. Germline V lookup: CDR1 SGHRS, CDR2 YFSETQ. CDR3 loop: CASSLAMVAGVQETQYF. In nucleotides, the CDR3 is TGCGCCAGCAGCTTGGCAATGGTAGCGGGGGTCCAAGAGACCCAGTACTTC.

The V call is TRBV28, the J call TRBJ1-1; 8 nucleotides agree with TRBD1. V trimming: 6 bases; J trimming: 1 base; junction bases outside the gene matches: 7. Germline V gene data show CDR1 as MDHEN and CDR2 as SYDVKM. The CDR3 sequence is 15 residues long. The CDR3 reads CASSPWDRRNTEAFF. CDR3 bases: TGTGCCAGCAGCCCTTGGGACAGGAGGAACACTGAAGCTTTCTTT.

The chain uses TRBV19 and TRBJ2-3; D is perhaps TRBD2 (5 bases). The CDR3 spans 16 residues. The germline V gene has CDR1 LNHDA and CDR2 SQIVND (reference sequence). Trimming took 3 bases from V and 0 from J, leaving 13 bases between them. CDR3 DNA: TGTGCCAGTAGTATGAAGCGGTCAACTAGCACAGATACGCAGTATTTT. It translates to CASSMKRSTSTDTQYF.

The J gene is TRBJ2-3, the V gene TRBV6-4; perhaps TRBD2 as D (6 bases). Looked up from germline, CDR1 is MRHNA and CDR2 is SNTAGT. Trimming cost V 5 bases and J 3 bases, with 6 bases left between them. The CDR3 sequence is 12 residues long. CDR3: CASSRGTDTQYF. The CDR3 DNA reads TGTGCCAGCAGTCGGGGGACAGATACGCAGTATTTT.

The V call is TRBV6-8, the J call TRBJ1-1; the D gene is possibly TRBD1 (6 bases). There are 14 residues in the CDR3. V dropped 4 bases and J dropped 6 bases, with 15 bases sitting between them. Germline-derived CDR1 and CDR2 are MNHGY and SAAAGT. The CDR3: CASSSKGGYAEAFF. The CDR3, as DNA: TGTGCCAGCAGTTCCAAGGGGGGTTACGCTGAAGCTTTCTTT.